A selection of T cell receptor beta chains follows, all from one sample in a study of response to subunit inactivated influenza vaccine. MiXCR, applied by TCRdb to the RT-PCR reads, yields one record per CDR3 protein. This sample has about 520,000 distinct CDR3 sequences, with 6% to 9% found just once. The material sequenced was PBMCs from blood, taken roughly 24 months after vaccination. Receptors were obtained from a man aged 50-75 years who received an inactivated influenza vaccine. CDR3s include the opening cysteine and the closing phenylalanine or tryptophan. The D gene is left open where the match is weak. Clone size, where shown, is once, few, many, or a class for clones that have expanded.

J: TRBJ2-7
D: TRBD2
size: few
V: TRBV7-8
DNA: TGTGCCAGCAGCTTAACTAGCGGGAGGACCCTCTCCTACGAGCAGTACTTC
CDR3: CASSLTSGRTLSYEQYF

J: TRBJ2-2
D: TRBD2
size: few
V: TRBV16
DNA: TGTGCCAGCAGCCCTTTAGCGGGACAGAACACCGGGGAGCTGTTTTTT
CDR3: CASSPLAGQNTGELFF

J: TRBJ2-7
D: -
size: many
V: TRBV5-5
DNA: TGTGCCAGCGGCTTGGAGGGGTGGGGCGAGCAGTACTTC
CDR3: CASGLEGWGEQYF

J: TRBJ1-1
D: -
size: medium-sized
V: TRBV5-5
DNA: TGTGCCAGCAGCCTCGGGTGGACTGAAGCTTTCTTT
CDR3: CASSLGWTEAFF

J: TRBJ2-5
D: -
size: -
V: TRBV7-7
DNA: TGTGCTAGCAGCTCCGACGGACGGGCATGGGGGACCCAGTACTTC
CDR3: CASSSDGRAWGTQYF

J: TRBJ2-7
D: TRBD1
size: many
V: TRBV5-1
DNA: TGCGCCAGCACCCGAGGGGACAGGGGTCACGAGCAGTACTTC
CDR3: CASTRGDRGHEQYF

J: TRBJ1-2
D: TRBD1
size: -
V: TRBV20-1
DNA: TGCAGTGCTAGGAAAAGGACAGGGGTCGGCTACACCTTC
CDR3: CSARKRTGVGYTF

J: TRBJ1-4
D: -
size: few
V: TRBV4-3
DNA: TGCGCCAGCAGCCAAGGGGCTGGGAGAGGTGAAAAACTGTTTTTT
CDR3: CASSQGAGRGEKLFF

J: TRBJ2-2
D: TRBD1
size: many
V: TRBV20-1
DNA: TGCAGTGCTAGGGACAGGGTTACCGGGGAGCTGTTTTTT
CDR3: CSARDRVTGELFF

J: TRBJ2-2
D: -
size: many
V: TRBV12-3/TRBV12-4
DNA: TGTGCCAGCAAAAGACGGATAAACACCGGGGAGCTGTTTTTT
CDR3: CASKRRINTGELFF

J: TRBJ2-1
D: -
size: few
V: TRBV12-3/TRBV12-4
DNA: TGTGCCAGCAGTCTATTCGACAATGAGCAGTTCTTC
CDR3: CASSLFDNEQFF

J: TRBJ2-5
D: TRBD1
size: few
V: TRBV4-3
DNA: TGCGCCAGCAGCCGCTCGAAACTATTTCCGGGACAGGGTGAGACCCAGTACTTC
CDR3: CASSRSKLFPGQGETQYF

J: TRBJ2-1
D: -
size: -
V: TRBV15
DNA: TGTGCCACCAGCAGAGATCAGGGGCAGGTCAATGAGCAGTTCTTC
CDR3: CATSRDQGQVNEQFF

J: TRBJ2-1
D: -
size: few
V: TRBV24-1
DNA: TGTGCCACCAGTGATTTTGGGATGGGCTACCCGAGCTCCTACAATGAGCAGTTCTTC
CDR3: CATSDFGMGYPSSYNEQFF

J: TRBJ2-4
D: -
size: -
V: TRBV5-1
DNA: TGCGCCAGCAGCAGTTCACCCGGGAAATCCATTCAGTACTTC
CDR3: CASSSSPGKSIQYF

J: TRBJ2-2
D: -
size: -
V: TRBV20-1
DNA: TGCAGTGTTCGAGCTAGGGAGCTGTTTTTT
CDR3: CSVRARELFF

J: TRBJ2-1
D: -
size: -
V: TRBV7-2
DNA: TGTGCCAGCAGCTTAGTCGGGGTGGACAATGAGCAGTTCTTC
CDR3: CASSLVGVDNEQFF

J: TRBJ2-7
D: -
size: few
V: TRBV3-1
DNA: TGTGCCAGCAGCCATGGCCCCAGGGCCTACGAGCAGTACTTC
CDR3: CASSHGPRAYEQYF

J: TRBJ2-2
D: TRBD2
size: -
V: TRBV27
DNA: TGCACCAGCAGTTTATCCACAGTGCCAGCGGGAGGGCCGAGCACCGGGGAGCTGTTTTTT
CDR3: CTSSLSTVPAGGPSTGELFF

J: TRBJ2-5
D: TRBD1
size: -
V: TRBV7-2
DNA: TGTGCCAGCAGCTCGTCCTGGGGGCCAGGGGGGACCCAGTACTTC
CDR3: CASSSSWGPGGTQYF

J: TRBJ2-4
D: TRBD1
size: -
V: TRBV9
DNA: TGTGCCAGCAGCCCCGGACAGGGGTTAACCAAAAACATTCAGTACTTC
CDR3: CASSPGQGLTKNIQYF

J: TRBJ1-2
D: TRBD1
size: few
V: TRBV2
DNA: TGTGCCAGCAGTTCGACAGGGTTGGGCTACACCTTC
CDR3: CASSSTGLGYTF

J: TRBJ1-5
D: TRBD1
size: -
V: TRBV12-3/TRBV12-4
DNA: TGTGCCAGCAGTATCGGGACAGCAAATCAGCCCCAGCATTTT
CDR3: CASSIGTANQPQHF

J: TRBJ2-1
D: -
size: many
V: TRBV4-3
DNA: TGCGCCAGCAGCCAAGATAGGTACGGGGGCTCCTACAATGAGCAGTTCTTC
CDR3: CASSQDRYGGSYNEQFF

J: TRBJ2-1
D: TRBD2
size: -
V: TRBV20-1
DNA: TGCAGTGCTAGAAAGGCGGGAGGGGGCGGTGAGCAGTTCTTC
CDR3: CSARKAGGGGEQFF

J: TRBJ2-3
D: TRBD2
size: few
V: TRBV4-2
DNA: TGTGCCAGCAGCCAAGATTGGGCTAGCGGGGCTCCAGATACGCAGTATTTT
CDR3: CASSQDWASGAPDTQYF

J: TRBJ2-7
D: -
size: -
V: TRBV7-8
DNA: TGTGCCAGCCTACGTGGGGCTGGCGAGCAGTACTTC
CDR3: CASLRGAGEQYF

J: TRBJ2-3
D: -
size: many
V: TRBV6-2/TRBV6-3
DNA: TGTGCCAGCATCCCCAGCGCTAGCACAGATACGCAGTATTTT
CDR3: CASIPSASTDTQYF

J: TRBJ2-3
D: -
size: -
V: TRBV7-8
DNA: TGTGCCAGCAGCTCCACCCTGGCCCTCACAGATACGCAGTATTTT
CDR3: CASSSTLALTDTQYF

J: TRBJ1-2
D: -
size: -
V: TRBV5-1
DNA: TGCGCCAGCAGCTTGGGAGAACCTACGAGCGGTGGCTACACCTTC
CDR3: CASSLGEPTSGGYTF

J: TRBJ1-3
D: -
size: few
V: TRBV10-2
DNA: TGCGCCAGCAGGGCGACAGGAACGATCTCTGGAAACACCATATATTTT
CDR3: CASRATGTISGNTIYF

J: TRBJ2-3
D: -
size: few
V: TRBV20-1
DNA: TGCAGTGCTAGAGGAACAGGAATCACAGATACGCAGTATTTT
CDR3: CSARGTGITDTQYF

J: TRBJ2-1
D: TRBD1
size: -
V: TRBV5-1
DNA: TGCGCCAGCAGCTTGGGAGGGACAGGGAATGTGGGTGAGCAGTTCTTC
CDR3: CASSLGGTGNVGEQFF

J: TRBJ1-1
D: TRBD1
size: many
V: TRBV11-1
DNA: TGTGCCAGCGGGACAGGGCAAGGGAACACTGAAGCTTTCTTT
CDR3: CASGTGQGNTEAFF

J: TRBJ1-5
D: TRBD1
size: few
V: TRBV6-1
DNA: TGTGCCAGCAGTCAGGACAGGACAGGGGTCAATCAGCCCCAGCATTTT
CDR3: CASSQDRTGVNQPQHF

J: TRBJ2-3
D: -
size: -
V: TRBV11-3
DNA: TGTGCCAGCAGCTTAGGCGTTGGGAATAAGGATACGCAGTATTTT
CDR3: CASSLGVGNKDTQYF

J: TRBJ2-1
D: -
size: few
V: TRBV6-1
DNA: TGTGCCAGCAGTGAGAACATACTAAGCTCCTACAATGAGCAGTTCTTC
CDR3: CASSENILSSYNEQFF

J: TRBJ2-6
D: -
size: -
V: TRBV7-6
DNA: TGTGCCAGCAGCTTAGGAGGCGTTGGGGCCAACGTCCTGACTTTC
CDR3: CASSLGGVGANVLTF

J: TRBJ2-7
D: TRBD1
size: many
V: TRBV5-6
DNA: TGTGCCAGCACTACCCCGGGACAGGAATCCTACGAGCAGTACTTC
CDR3: CASTTPGQESYEQYF

J: TRBJ2-1
D: TRBD2
size: many
V: TRBV20-1
DNA: TGCAGTGCTCGCGGGAGGGCTTACAATGAGCAGTTCTTC
CDR3: CSARGRAYNEQFF

J: TRBJ2-2
D: -
size: many
V: TRBV24-1
DNA: TGTGCCACCAGTGATTACACCACGGAGGCCGGGGAGCTGTTTTTT
CDR3: CATSDYTTEAGELFF

J: TRBJ1-2
D: -
size: -
V: TRBV9
DNA: TGTGCCAGCAGCATGGGGACGGAAGTCTATGGCTACACCTTC
CDR3: CASSMGTEVYGYTF